These T cell receptor beta chains were read from a single sample in a study of cytomegalovirus exposure and HLA in healthy donors. Sequencing was performed with immunoSEQ multiplex PCR; in TCRdb, only in-frame clones are kept and a portion is missing. Of about 180,000 clones in the sample, less than 80% were seen once. Sequences were obtained from PBMCs. These receptors all stem from a man aged 18 to 29 in good health and CMV-seronegative. Each CDR3 is given with its conserved first and last residue. Each record gives: V gene, J gene, clone size, D gene, CDR3 protein, CDR3 DNA. A D gene is named only where the DNA matches it firmly. Only some rows state a clone size, as once, few, many or a class for expanded clones.

v_gene: TRBV6-5
j_gene: TRBJ2-5
abundance: NA
d_gene: TRBD2
CDR3aa: CASSYSGGGGETQYF
CDR3nt: TGTGCCAGCAGTTACTCGGGGGGGGGAGGGGAGACCCAGTACTTC

v_gene: TRBV7-9
j_gene: TRBJ1-1
abundance: NA
d_gene: NA
CDR3aa: CASSPKQGGWPEAFF
CDR3nt: TGTGCCAGCAGCCCGAAACAGGGCGGTTGGCCTGAAGCTTTCTTT

v_gene: TRBV20-1
j_gene: TRBJ2-7
abundance: once
d_gene: NA
CDR3aa: CSATQDYEQYF
CDR3nt: TGCAGTGCAACTCAGGACTACGAGCAGTACTTC

v_gene: TRBV7-3
j_gene: TRBJ1-1
abundance: NA
d_gene: NA
CDR3aa: CARIPEAGTEAFF
CDR3nt: TGTGCCAGAATACCAGAGGCGGGGACTGAAGCTTTCTTT

v_gene: TRBV4-1
j_gene: TRBJ1-1
abundance: few
d_gene: NA
CDR3aa: CASSQTREAEAFF
CDR3nt: TGCGCCAGCAGCCAAACGAGGGAGGCTGAAGCTTTCTTT

v_gene: TRBV6-1
j_gene: TRBJ2-7
abundance: NA
d_gene: TRBD1
CDR3aa: CASSGQGSYEQYF
CDR3nt: TGTGCCAGCAGTGGACAGGGCTCCTACGAGCAGTACTTC

v_gene: TRBV5-1
j_gene: TRBJ1-1
abundance: NA
d_gene: NA
CDR3aa: CASRMAGGWAFF
CDR3nt: TGCGCCAGCAGGATGGCGGGGGGGTGGGCTTTCTTT

v_gene: TRBV28
j_gene: TRBJ1-4
abundance: NA
d_gene: NA
CDR3aa: CASSRDRERREKLFF
CDR3nt: TGTGCCAGCAGCCGAGACCGAGAGAGGAGGGAAAAACTGTTTTTT

v_gene: TRBV10-3
j_gene: TRBJ2-7
abundance: NA
d_gene: NA
CDR3aa: CAISGPSGGEQYF
CDR3nt: TGTGCCATCAGTGGGCCTTCTGGGGGGGAGCAGTACTTC

v_gene: TRBV7-2
j_gene: TRBJ2-1
abundance: NA
d_gene: NA
CDR3aa: CASSLDFEQFF
CDR3nt: TGTGCCAGCAGCTTAGACTTTGAGCAGTTCTTC

v_gene: TRBV6-5
j_gene: TRBJ2-3
abundance: NA
d_gene: TRBD2
CDR3aa: CASSYSGGGGADTQYF
CDR3nt: TGTGCCAGCAGTTACTCGGGCGGGGGGGGCGCAGATACGCAGTATTTT

v_gene: TRBV10-3
j_gene: TRBJ1-6
abundance: NA
d_gene: TRBD1
CDR3aa: CAISETGGDSPLHF
CDR3nt: TGTGCCATCAGTGAGACAGGGGGTGATTCACCCCTCCACTTT

v_gene: TRBV21-1
j_gene: TRBJ1-5
abundance: few
d_gene: NA
CDR3aa: CASSKERAGREQPQHF
CDR3nt: TGTGCCAGCAGCAAAGAAAGGGCAGGGCGGGAACAGCCCCAGCATTTT

v_gene: TRBV30
j_gene: TRBJ2-4
abundance: NA
d_gene: NA
CDR3aa: CAWSLAGRSHF
CDR3nt: TGTGCCTGGAGTTTGGCGGGGCGGTCGCACTTC

v_gene: TRBV28
j_gene: TRBJ1-1
abundance: NA
d_gene: NA
CDR3aa: CATSTGTEAFF
CDR3nt: TGTGCCACCAGTACAGGGACTGAAGCTTTCTTT

v_gene: TRBV9
j_gene: TRBJ2-7
abundance: NA
d_gene: TRBD2
CDR3aa: CASSVDGLAHEQYF
CDR3nt: TGTGCCAGCAGCGTAGATGGACTAGCTCACGAGCAGTACTTC

v_gene: TRBV25-1
j_gene: TRBJ1-3
abundance: once
d_gene: NA
CDR3aa: CASSELSQFGNTIYF
CDR3nt: TGTGCCAGCAGTGAATTATCGCAGTTTGGAAACACCATATATTTT

v_gene: TRBV19
j_gene: TRBJ2-1
abundance: NA
d_gene: TRBD2
CDR3aa: CASTLSGGYYNEQFF
CDR3nt: TGTGCCAGTACCCTAAGCGGGGGGTACTACAATGAGCAGTTCTTC

v_gene: TRBV6-1
j_gene: TRBJ2-3
abundance: NA
d_gene: TRBD2
CDR3aa: CASSPLAGGPDTQYF
CDR3nt: TGTGCCAGCAGTCCCCTAGCGGGGGGGCCAGATACGCAGTATTTT

v_gene: TRBV11-2
j_gene: TRBJ2-2
abundance: once
d_gene: TRBD2
CDR3aa: CASNLGGAGELFF
CDR3nt: TGTGCCAGCAACCTTGGGGGGGCCGGGGAGCTGTTTTTT

v_gene: TRBV5-6
j_gene: TRBJ2-5
abundance: NA
d_gene: NA
CDR3aa: CASSLWSTRLKETQYF
CDR3nt: TGTGCCAGCAGCTTATGGAGCACCAGACTGAAAGAGACCCAGTACTTC

v_gene: TRBV2
j_gene: TRBJ1-2
abundance: NA
d_gene: NA
CDR3aa: CATDGQGGYGYTF
CDR3nt: TGTGCCACTGACGGGCAGGGTGGCTATGGCTACACCTTC

v_gene: TRBV28
j_gene: TRBJ1-2
abundance: NA
d_gene: NA
CDR3aa: CASSLEGPYGYTF
CDR3nt: TGTGCCAGCAGCCTGGAGGGTCCCTATGGCTACACCTTC

v_gene: TRBV19
j_gene: TRBJ2-2
abundance: NA
d_gene: NA
CDR3aa: CASSIESGQITGELFF
CDR3nt: TGTGCCAGTAGTATAGAAAGCGGACAGATCACCGGGGAGCTGTTTTTT

v_gene: TRBV6-5
j_gene: TRBJ1-3
abundance: NA
d_gene: NA
CDR3aa: CASTLTALSGNTIYF
CDR3nt: TGTGCCAGCACCCTGACAGCACTTTCTGGAAACACCATATATTTT

v_gene: TRBV28
j_gene: TRBJ1-5
abundance: NA
d_gene: TRBD1
CDR3aa: CASSSETGLYQPQHF
CDR3nt: TGTGCCAGCAGCTCCGAGACAGGGCTCTACCAGCCCCAGCATTTT

v_gene: TRBV9
j_gene: TRBJ1-6
abundance: few
d_gene: TRBD1
CDR3aa: CASSGQGNDSPLHF
CDR3nt: TGTGCCAGCAGCGGACAGGGTAATGATTCACCCCTCCACTTT

v_gene: TRBV5-8
j_gene: TRBJ2-7
abundance: NA
d_gene: TRBD1
CDR3aa: CASSFGTGTYEQYF
CDR3nt: TGTGCCAGCAGCTTCGGGACAGGGACCTACGAGCAGTACTTC

v_gene: TRBV19
j_gene: TRBJ1-2
abundance: NA
d_gene: NA
CDR3aa: CASSPVLGEGLLGYTF
CDR3nt: TGTGCCAGTAGCCCCGTTTTAGGGGAGGGTCTGCTTGGCTACACCTTC

v_gene: TRBV12-5
j_gene: TRBJ2-1
abundance: once
d_gene: NA
CDR3aa: CASGSGPNEQFF
CDR3nt: TGTGCTAGTGGTTCAGGGCCAAATGAGCAGTTCTTC

v_gene: TRBV5-1
j_gene: TRBJ1-4
abundance: NA
d_gene: NA
CDR3aa: CASSRGLNEKLFF
CDR3nt: TGCGCCAGTAGCAGGGGACTTAATGAAAAACTGTTTTTT

v_gene: TRBV9
j_gene: TRBJ1-2
abundance: NA
d_gene: NA
CDR3aa: CASSTGTTRGYTF
CDR3nt: TGTGCCAGCAGCACCGGGACTACTAGGGGCTACACCTTC

v_gene: TRBV28
j_gene: TRBJ2-3
abundance: NA
d_gene: NA
CDR3aa: CASSLVGADTQYF
CDR3nt: TGTGCCAGCAGTTTAGTGGGAGCAGATACGCAGTATTTT

v_gene: TRBV21-1
j_gene: TRBJ2-5
abundance: NA
d_gene: NA
CDR3aa: CASSGDRQIQETQYF
CDR3nt: TGTGCCAGCAGCGGGGACAGACAAATCCAAGAGACCCAGTACTTC

v_gene: TRBV7-9
j_gene: TRBJ1-2
abundance: NA
d_gene: NA
CDR3aa: CASTLDGSGILYGYTF
CDR3nt: TGTGCCAGCACCCTAGACGGGTCCGGAATCCTCTATGGCTACACCTTC

v_gene: TRBV7-9
j_gene: TRBJ2-7
abundance: once
d_gene: TRBD2
CDR3aa: CASEAGGYEQYF
CDR3nt: TGTGCCAGCGAGGCGGGGGGCTACGAGCAGTACTTC

v_gene: TRBV11-2
j_gene: TRBJ1-1
abundance: NA
d_gene: NA
CDR3aa: CASSMDRIILNTEAFF
CDR3nt: TGTGCCAGCAGCATGGACAGAATCATTCTGAACACTGAAGCTTTCTTT

v_gene: TRBV9
j_gene: TRBJ2-1
abundance: NA
d_gene: NA
CDR3aa: CASSVAWLSYNEQFF
CDR3nt: TGCGCCAGCAGCGTAGCATGGCTCTCCTACAATGAGCAGTTCTTC

v_gene: TRBV5-1
j_gene: TRBJ1-1
abundance: once
d_gene: NA
CDR3aa: CASSFSQVTEAFF
CDR3nt: TGCGCCAGCAGCTTTTCCCAGGTCACTGAAGCTTTCTTT

v_gene: TRBV7-9
j_gene: TRBJ1-5
abundance: NA
d_gene: NA
CDR3aa: CASSLDTTNQPQHF
CDR3nt: TGTGCCAGCAGCCTAGACACTACCAATCAGCCCCAGCATTTT

v_gene: TRBV19
j_gene: TRBJ1-5
abundance: NA
d_gene: NA
CDR3aa: CASSGDDQPQHF
CDR3nt: TGTGCCAGTTCAGGGGATGACCAGCCCCAGCATTTT

v_gene: TRBV5-1
j_gene: TRBJ2-2
abundance: NA
d_gene: TRBD2
CDR3aa: CASSSTSGTGELFF
CDR3nt: TGCGCCAGCAGCTCGACTAGCGGGACCGGGGAGCTGTTTTTT

v_gene: TRBV28
j_gene: TRBJ2-7
abundance: NA
d_gene: NA
CDR3aa: CASKGPGVVGYEQYF
CDR3nt: TGTGCCAGCAAAGGCCCGGGGGTGGTGGGGTACGAGCAGTACTTC

v_gene: TRBV7-8
j_gene: TRBJ2-6
abundance: NA
d_gene: NA
CDR3aa: CASSLDPQGIGAGANVLTF
CDR3nt: TGTGCCAGCAGCTTAGATCCACAGGGTATCGGTGCTGGGGCCAACGTCCTGACTTTC

v_gene: TRBV30
j_gene: TRBJ1-4
abundance: NA
d_gene: NA
CDR3aa: CAWSVGRGVGKLFF
CDR3nt: TGTGCCTGGAGTGTAGGCAGGGGAGTAGGAAAACTGTTTTTT

v_gene: TRBV28
j_gene: TRBJ1-2
abundance: NA
d_gene: NA
CDR3aa: CASSLASTARLYGYTF
CDR3nt: TGTGCCAGCAGTTTGGCGTCGACAGCCAGACTCTATGGCTACACCTTC

v_gene: TRBV7-6
j_gene: TRBJ2-2
abundance: few
d_gene: NA
CDR3aa: CASSLRGELFF
CDR3nt: TGTGCCAGCAGCTTACGGGGGGAGCTGTTTTTT

v_gene: TRBV10-3
j_gene: TRBJ2-2
abundance: NA
d_gene: TRBD1
CDR3aa: CAIKGDSPGGELFF
CDR3nt: TGTGCCATCAAGGGGGACAGTCCGGGCGGGGAGCTGTTTTTT

v_gene: TRBV5-8
j_gene: TRBJ2-3
abundance: NA
d_gene: TRBD2
CDR3aa: CASSRLAGGLTDTQYF
CDR3nt: TGTGCCAGCAGCCGACTAGCGGGGGGGCTCACAGATACGCAGTATTTT

v_gene: TRBV11-3
j_gene: TRBJ2-2
abundance: NA
d_gene: NA
CDR3aa: CATSRNTGTGELFF
CDR3nt: TGTGCCACCTCACGGAATACAGGGACCGGGGAGCTGTTTTTT

v_gene: TRBV5-4
j_gene: TRBJ1-3
abundance: NA
d_gene: TRBD1
CDR3aa: CASSGGTARDTIYF
CDR3nt: TGTGCCAGCAGCGGGGGGACAGCACGAGACACCATATATTTT

v_gene: TRBV18
j_gene: TRBJ1-1
abundance: NA
d_gene: NA
CDR3aa: CASSPAARNTEAFF
CDR3nt: TGTGCCAGCTCACCAGCGGCTCGGAACACTGAAGCTTTCTTT

v_gene: TRBV27
j_gene: TRBJ2-7
abundance: NA
d_gene: TRBD1
CDR3aa: CASSPPGQGFNEQYF
CDR3nt: TGTGCCAGCAGCCCACCGGGACAGGGTTTCAACGAGCAGTACTTC

v_gene: TRBV6-1
j_gene: TRBJ2-2
abundance: once
d_gene: TRBD1
CDR3aa: CASREWGQGGAGELFF
CDR3nt: TGTGCCAGCAGGGAATGGGGACAGGGAGGGGCCGGGGAGCTGTTTTTT

v_gene: TRBV6-6
j_gene: TRBJ2-7
abundance: once
d_gene: TRBD2
CDR3aa: CARRQAGDRYEQYF
CDR3nt: TGTGCCAGGAGGCAAGCGGGGGACCGTTACGAGCAGTACTTC

v_gene: TRBV19
j_gene: TRBJ2-2
abundance: NA
d_gene: NA
CDR3aa: CATSRTGELFF
CDR3nt: TGTGCCACGAGCCGCACCGGGGAGCTGTTTTTT

v_gene: TRBV18
j_gene: TRBJ2-4
abundance: NA
d_gene: NA
CDR3aa: CASSPLVPGVENIQYF
CDR3nt: TGTGCCAGCTCACCACTAGTGCCAGGGGTCGAAAACATTCAGTACTTC

v_gene: TRBV7-9
j_gene: TRBJ2-1
abundance: NA
d_gene: TRBD2
CDR3aa: CASSRTSVSGGASNEQFF
CDR3nt: TGTGCCAGCAGCCGCACCTCGGTGAGCGGGGGGGCGAGCAATGAGCAGTTCTTC

v_gene: TRBV11-2
j_gene: TRBJ2-7
abundance: NA
d_gene: TRBD2
CDR3aa: CASSLGSSGSPFYEQYF
CDR3nt: TGTGCCAGCAGCTTAGGGTCTAGCGGGAGTCCATTCTACGAGCAGTACTTC

v_gene: TRBV4-1
j_gene: TRBJ2-3
abundance: once
d_gene: NA
CDR3aa: CASSQVGLAGPDTQYF
CDR3nt: TGCGCCAGCAGCCAAGTAGGTCTAGCCGGCCCAGATACGCAGTATTTT